Below, 23 T cell receptor beta chains from the same sample are listed, as sequenced in a study of blood T cell repertoires in COVID-19. Profiling relied on immunoSEQ multiplex PCR, and the TCRdb table lists in-frame clones only, not all of them. The sample lists some 250,000 clones; roughly 89% were seen once. Sequenced sample: PBMCs or T cells enriched from blood (not recorded which). The source is a man aged 35 to 55 who had recovered from COVID-19.

The chain couples TRBV4-2 to TRBJ2-3; TRBD2 matches 14 bases. The CDR3 extends over 17 amino acids. Per the germline V gene, CDR1 is LGHNA and CDR2 is YNFKEQ. The trim removed 2 bases at V and 5 bases at J, leaving 6 bases unmatched. CDR3 bases: TGTGCCAGCAGCCAACGACTAGCGGGAGGGCCAGGAGATACGCAGTATTTT. Its translation is CASSQRLAGGPGDTQYF.

The chain couples TRBV3-1 (or the pseudogene TRBV3-2) to TRBJ2-1; 8 bases match TRBD1. V was clipped by 0 bases and J by 5 bases; unmatched bases: 6. The CDR3 is 16 amino acids. In germline, CDR1 is LGHDT, CDR2 YNNKEL (reference sequence). This CDR3 is CASSQERRGLDNEQFF. DNA of the CDR3: TGTGCCAGCAGCCAAGAGCGCAGGGGGCTGGACAATGAGCAGTTCTTC.

V usage is TRBV7-3 and J usage is TRBJ1-1, with D uncertain. Germline V lookup: CDR1 SGHTA, CDR2 FQGTGA. This CDR3 spans 13 amino acids. Trimming stripped 5 bases from V and 1 base from J, with 8 bases between. The CDR3 is CASSLSENTEAFF. CDR3 DNA: TGTGCCAGCAGCCTTTCAGAGAACACTGAAGCTTTCTTT.

This clone appeared a few times. The chain joins TRBV5-1 to TRBJ1-1; D is perhaps TRBD1 (6 bases). Trimming left V 6 bases short and J 0 bases short, with 12 bases between. Germline V CDR1 and CDR2: SGHRS, YFSETQ. The CDR3 has 14 residues. The CDR3 DNA reads as TGCGCCAGCAATGGGGGCGAAGTGAACACTGAAGCTTTCTTT. It yields the protein CASNGGEVNTEAFF.

The chain carries TRBV6-5 and TRBJ2-5, with D possibly being TRBD2 (6 bases). V was pared by 6 bases and J by 0 bases, with 14 bases between. CDR1 MNHEY and CDR2 SVGAGI come from the germline V gene. The CDR3 contains 15 residues. This CDR3 reads CASRSESGYQETQYF. The CDR3 bases are TGTGCCAGCAGATCTGAAAGCGGGTACCAAGAGACCCAGTACTTC.

The CDR3 sequence: CASSQVPSGRHRRGTDTQYF. The CDR3 coding sequence is TGCGCCAGCAGCCAAGTCCCTAGCGGGAGGCATAGAAGAGGCACAGATACGCAGTATTTT. The V call is TRBV4-3, the J call TRBJ2-3, with TRBD2 identical over 11 bases. V was pared by 1 base and J by 1 base, with 13 bases of the junction left unmatched. Germline assignment: CDR1 LGHNA and CDR2 YSLEER. This CDR3 is built from 20 residues.

The chain combines TRBV7-9 with TRBJ2-5; 9 bases fit TRBD1. The CDR3 contains 15 residues. From germline, CDR1 is SEHNR and CDR2 FQNEAQ (reference sequence). Trimming at V came to 1 base and at J to 0 bases, leaving 0 bases not matched to a gene. DNA of the CDR3: TGTGCCAGCAGCTTAGGGGACAGGGACCAAGAGACCCAGTACTTC. Encoded protein: CASSLGDRDQETQYF.

This chain joins TRBV7-8 and TRBJ2-2; 12 positions match TRBD2. Germline V gene lookup returns CDR1 SGHVS and CDR2 FQNEAQ. After removal of 10 bases from V and 5 bases from J, the junction contained 11 bases not matched to a gene. The CDR3 consists of 16 residues. The CDR3 spells CATARLAGVRTGELFF. For the CDR3, the DNA is TGTGCCACCGCGAGACTAGCGGGAGTAAGAACCGGGGAGCTGTTTTTT.

The chain has TRBV10-3 and TRBJ1-1; 7 nucleotides align to TRBD1. The junction had 5 bases not matched to a gene; V was cut back by 0 bases and J by 4 bases. This CDR3 spans 15 amino acids. Per the germline V gene, CDR1 is ENHRY and CDR2 is SYGVKD. The CDR3 region is CAISESTGSGTEAFF. Written as DNA, the CDR3 is TGTGCCATCAGTGAGTCGACAGGGTCTGGCACTGAAGCTTTCTTT.

The J gene is TRBJ2-7, the V gene TRBV24-1, with 7 positions matching TRBD2. Germline CDR1 reads KGHDR; CDR2 reads SFDVKD. J was trimmed by 2 bases and V by 6 bases; bases with no gene match: 6. The CDR3 consists of 14 residues. CDR3 nucleotide sequence: TGTGCCACCAGTCCCGGGGGGTCCACCTACGAGCAGTACTTC. This gives the protein CATSPGGSTYEQYF.

The chain combines TRBV19 with TRBJ1-1, with a possible D match to TRBD1 (5 bases). Germline loops: CDR1 LNHDA, CDR2 SQIVND (reference sequence). Trimming stripped 2 bases from V and 2 bases from J, with 12 bases between. The CDR3 length is 15 residues. The CDR3 nucleotides are TGTGCCAGTAGTATAACCGGCAGGGCCAACACTGAAGCTTTCTTT. Translated: CASSITGRANTEAFF.

The rearrangement joins TRBV7-8 to TRBJ2-1, with D hard to call. The length of the CDR3 is 14 residues. Germline V gene lookup returns CDR1 SGHVS and CDR2 FQNEAQ. V dropped 1 base and J dropped 5 bases, with 9 bases sitting between them. The CDR3 here is CASSLVYLHNEQFF. The CDR3 coding sequence is TGTGCCAGCAGCTTAGTGTACCTACACAATGAGCAGTTCTTC.

Only one count was recorded for this clone. This chain connects TRBV2 to TRBJ2-5; 8 positions agree with TRBD2. The germline gives CDR1 SNHLY, CDR2 FYNNEI. The CDR3 is 15 amino acids. Germline trimming cut 4 bases from V and 2 bases from J; bases unmatched to any gene: 6. The CDR3 coding sequence is TGTGCCAGCAGTGCAGGGCGGGGGGTACAAGAGACCCAGTACTTC. Its protein product is CASSAGRGVQETQYF.

V and J are TRBV12-3 or TRBV12-4 and TRBJ1-4, with 9 positions matching TRBD1. The CDR3 contains 13 residues. Trimming cost V 6 bases and J 6 bases; bases outside gene matches: 2. CDR3 region: CASSGQGYEKLFF. The CDR3 DNA is TGTGCCAGCAGCGGACAGGGGTATGAAAAACTGTTTTTT.

The chain recombines TRBV29-1 with TRBJ1-1, with D perhaps TRBD1 (5 bases). Germline assignment: CDR1 SQVTM and CDR2 ANQGSEA. The CDR3 covers 16 residues. The germline V and J ends were trimmed by 4 bases and 0 bases, with 18 bases remaining between them. As DNA, the CDR3 is TGCAGCGTTGCATGGAGGGGCGCTGGTCTGAACACTGAAGCTTTCTTT. Its protein is CSVAWRGAGLNTEAFF.

This chain joins TRBV7-2 and TRBJ2-7; 8 positions agree with TRBD1. J was trimmed by 4 bases and V by 1 base; bases with no gene match: 12. CDR3 size: 17 residues. Germline values: CDR1 SGHTA, CDR2 FQGNSA. The CDR3 protein is CASSLGSPGQVLYEQYF. In DNA, the CDR3 is TGTGCCAGCAGCTTAGGGTCTCCGGGACAGGTCTTATACGAGCAGTACTTC.

The gene calls are TRBV11-1 and TRBJ2-1; D might be TRBD2 (6 bases). The germline CDR1 and CDR2 sequences are SGHAT and FQDESV (reference sequence). The CDR3 contains 19 residues. Trimming cost V 0 bases and J 0 bases, with 18 bases left between them. The CDR3 reads CASSLASGPGPSSYNEQFF. The DNA of the CDR3 is TGTGCCAGCAGCTTAGCTAGCGGCCCAGGCCCGAGCTCCTACAATGAGCAGTTCTTC.

The chain couples TRBV4-3 to TRBJ2-2; the D is unclear. The CDR3 is 16 residues long. V lost 4 bases, J lost 1 base, and 13 bases lay in between. From germline, CDR1 is LGHNA and CDR2 YSLEER. The CDR3: CASSPQEARNTGELFF. CDR3 DNA sequence: TGCGCCAGCAGCCCTCAGGAAGCAAGGAACACCGGGGAGCTGTTTTTT.

This clone was seen a handful of times. This chain connects TRBV9 to TRBJ2-2; possible D gene TRBD2, 5 bases. V lost 7 bases to trimming and J lost 3 bases, with 7 bases between them. Germline V CDR1 and CDR2: SGDLS, YYNGEE. The CDR3 sequence is 12 residues long. The CDR3 coding sequence is TGTGCCAGCGGGAGCTACACCGGGGAGCTGTTTTTT. It codes for CASGSYTGELFF.

In DNA, the CDR3 is TGTGCCAGCAGCTTAATGGAGTTCCGGGGATCACCCCTCCACTTT. This gives the protein CASSLMEFRGSPLHF. The chain joins TRBV11-3 to TRBJ1-6; D gene unclear. CDR1 and CDR2 from the germline V gene are SGHNT and YENEEA. Trimming pared 2 bases from V and 10 bases from J, leaving 15 bases between. There are 15 residues in the CDR3.

The gene calls are TRBV27 and TRBJ1-6; possibly TRBD1 for D (6 bases). Germline V gene data show CDR1 as MNHEY and CDR2 as SMNVEV (reference sequence). This CDR3 is built from 19 residues. V was cut by 5 bases and J by 8 bases, with 28 bases left in between. The CDR3 DNA is TGTGCCAGCAGTCGACTCACCGGGACAACGGACCAACGCTATTCACCCCTCCACTTT. Amino acids: CASSRLTGTTDQRYSPLHF.

This clone showed up just once. The V and J genes are TRBV7-8 and TRBJ2-2; 9 nucleotides line up with TRBD2. The V and J ends lost 5 bases and 2 bases, in that order; junction bases with no gene match: 9. The germline gives CDR1 SGHVS, CDR2 FQNEAQ. The CDR3 has 17 amino acids. CDR3 sequence: CASSRSISGGNTGELFF. The CDR3 DNA is TGTGCCAGCAGCCGTTCAATTAGCGGGGGAAACACCGGGGAGCTGTTTTTT.

The J gene is TRBJ2-1, the V gene TRBV14, with TRBD2 matching over 11 bases. This CDR3 is built from 16 residues. V dropped 4 bases and J dropped 0; count of bases not matched to a gene: 2. Germline-derived CDR1 and CDR2 are SGHDN and FVKESK. The chain's CDR3 is CASSLGTSGSYNEQFF. CDR3 DNA sequence: TGTGCCAGCAGCCTTGGGACTAGCGGCTCCTACAATGAGCAGTTCTTC.